A single sample gave rise to the 32 T cell receptor beta chains below, sequenced in a study of cytomegalovirus exposure and HLA in healthy donors. Assay used: immunoSEQ multiplex PCR; TCRdb lists only in-frame clones, some missing. Here the sample spans 120,000 to 150,000 clones, 90% to 95% being singletons. Specimen: PBMCs. These receptors originate from a man aged 18 to 29 in good health and CMV-seronegative.

This chain links TRBV27 with TRBJ1-5, with TRBD1 matching over 9 bases. The CDR3 loop spans 18 amino acids. Germline V gives CDR1 MNHEY, CDR2 SMNVEV (reference sequence). J was trimmed by 2 bases and V by 6 bases; bases with no gene match: 14. CDR3 coding DNA: TGTGCCAGCAGCCTACGGGGACAGGGAGAAGCTGGCAATCAGCCCCAGCATTTT. This encodes CASSLRGQGEAGNQPQHF.

The chain combines TRBV6-5 with TRBJ1-2; 7 bases are shared with TRBD1. This CDR3 spans 15 amino acids. Germline CDR1 reads MNHEY; CDR2 reads SVGAGI. Losses at the gene ends were 6 bases for V and 6 bases for J; bases not matched to a gene: 13. The CDR3 spells CASSYTPTGFNGYTF. The CDR3 bases are TGTGCCAGCAGCTACACCCCGACAGGGTTCAATGGCTACACCTTC.

This clone was observed once. J is TRBJ1-5 and V is TRBV11-3; no definite D call. Germline CDR1 reads SGHNT; CDR2 reads YENEEA. Trimming cost V 4 bases and J 6 bases, with 10 bases left between them. The CDR3 loop spans 13 amino acids. The CDR3 region has the DNA TGTGCCAGCAGCTCAGGATTTGTTCAGCCCCAGCATTTT. This encodes CASSSGFVQPQHF.

The gene calls are TRBV28 and TRBJ1-1; perhaps TRBD1 as D (5 bases). The CDR3 has 14 residues. Germline CDR1 and CDR2: MDHEN and SYDVKM. Trimming cost V 5 bases and J 2 bases, with 12 bases left between them. The CDR3 nucleotides are TGTGCCAGCAGTGAAATGGGGGGTAACACTGAAGCTTTCTTT. Amino acid sequence: CASSEMGGNTEAFF.

The chain uses TRBV4-3 and TRBJ2-2; the match to TRBD2 covers 8 bases. The CDR3 runs 18 residues. Germline V gives CDR1 LGHNA, CDR2 YSLEER. Unmatched junction bases numbered 12, after V lost 0 bases and J lost 6 bases. The CDR3 bases are TGCGCCAGCAGCCAAGACACCCCGGGGGGGCCCAACCCCGGGGAGCTGTTTTTT. This translates into CASSQDTPGGPNPGELFF.

This chain uses TRBV10-2 with TRBJ1-1; TRBD1 might be the D (6 bases). CDR1 is WSHSY, CDR2 SAAADI, per germline. Trimming removed 3 bases from V and 3 bases from J, with 20 bases in between. The CDR3 loop spans 17 amino acids. CDR3 bases: TGCGCCAGCAGTGAATCTGGGGGCATGTTTTTGGACACTGAAGCTTTCTTT. Translating gives CASSESGGMFLDTEAFF.

V and J are TRBV5-1 and TRBJ2-1; 10 nucleotides line up with TRBD2. This CDR3 spans 17 amino acids. V lost 1 base and J lost 3; bases outside the gene matches: 7. CDR1 is SGHRS, CDR2 YFSETQ, per germline. The CDR3 nucleotides are TGCGCCAGCAGCTTGCCTCCACTAGCGGGGATCTACAATGAGCAGTTCTTC. It specifies CASSLPPLAGIYNEQFF.

The CDR3 is CASSLRLAGASIPYF. The CDR3 nucleotides read TGTGCCAGCAGCCTACGACTAGCGGGAGCCTCGATACCGTACTTC. This chain joins TRBV7-2 and TRBJ2-4, with 12 bases matching TRBD2. The germline CDR1 and CDR2 sequences are SGHTA and FQGNSA. The CDR3 consists of 15 residues. V gave up 5 bases and J gave up 15 bases; unmatched junction bases: 14.

The chain combines TRBV30 with TRBJ2-5; a possible D gene is TRBD2 (6 bases). Trimming removed 4 bases from V and 7 bases from J, with 16 bases in between. The germline CDR1 and CDR2 sequences are GTSNPN and SVGIG (reference sequence). The CDR3 extends over 13 amino acids. The CDR3 nucleotides are TGTGCCTGGATCCCGGGATTCGGGGGGACCCAGTACTTC. Translated, it gives CAWIPGFGGTQYF.

V usage is TRBV4-2 and J usage is TRBJ2-7, with 9 positions matching TRBD1. Germline loops: CDR1 LGHNA, CDR2 YNFKEQ. V dropped 0 bases and J dropped 1; count of bases not matched to a gene: 4. The CDR3 length is 16 residues. The CDR3 spells CASSQDGGTGSYEQYF. The DNA of the CDR3 is TGTGCCAGCAGCCAAGACGGGGGGACAGGGTCCTACGAGCAGTACTTC.

V gene TRBV5-1 combines with J gene TRBJ2-7; 7 bases are a match to TRBD1. This CDR3 region has 16 residues. CDR1 and CDR2 from the germline V gene are SGHRS and YFSETQ. The CDR3 DNA follows: TGCGCCAGCTGCTTCCGGGACAGCCGGGGTCCTTCCGAGCAGTACGTC. It is translated as CASCFRDSRGPSEQYV.

The V gene is TRBV10-3, the J gene TRBJ2-7, with a tentative D call TRBD1 (5 bases). Germline V gives CDR1 ENHRY, CDR2 SYGVKD. The ends were cut back, 6 bases at V and 2 bases at J, with 11 bases in the middle. The CDR3 totals 13 residues. This chain's CDR3 is CAISDSPTYEQYV. Written as DNA, the CDR3 is TGTGCCATCAGCGACAGCCCCACCTACGAGCAGTACGTC.

The chain combines TRBV18 with TRBJ2-7; tentatively, D is TRBD1 (6 bases). The CDR3 is made up of 15 amino acids. Germline values: CDR1 KGHSH, CDR2 LQKENI. Trimming left V 1 base short and J 6 bases short, with 16 bases between. This CDR3 reads CASSPLRGWIREQYV. CDR3 bases: TGTGCCAGCTCACCACTTAGGGGGTGGATTCGCGAGCAGTACGTC.

The chain carries TRBV18 and TRBJ2-2; tentative D call: TRBD1 (5 bases). Germline V gives CDR1 KGHSH, CDR2 LQKENI. Trimming pared 3 bases from V and 4 bases from J, leaving 9 bases between. This CDR3 has 14 residues. The CDR3 coding sequence is TGTGCCAGCTCACCGCTGGGGCCCACCGGGGAGCTGTTTTTT. It translates to CASSPLGPTGELFF.

The genes are TRBV27 and TRBJ2-5; the D gene is possibly TRBD2 (5 bases). CDR1 and CDR2 (germline): MNHEY, SMNVEV (reference sequence). This CDR3 has 12 residues. V lost 8 bases to trimming and J lost 4 bases, with 11 bases between them. The CDR3 DNA follows: TGTGCCAGCGGGTTCGGAGGAGAGACCCAGTACTTC. It specifies CASGFGGETQYF.

The rearrangement uses TRBV27 and TRBJ2-5; TRBD1 agrees at 7 bases. Trimming at V came to 6 bases and at J to 2 bases, leaving 9 bases not matched to a gene. CDR1 and CDR2 (germline): MNHEY, SMNVEV (reference sequence). The CDR3 is 15 residues long. The CDR3 DNA sequence: TGTGCCAGCAGGCGCCGGGACAGTCCTCAAGAGACCCAGTACTTC. This encodes CASRRRDSPQETQYF.

On this clone: The sample contains more than one DNA sequence encoding this CDR3. This chain uses TRBV6-4 with TRBJ2-3; a weak D match, TRBD1 (5 bases). V lost 0 bases and J 0 bases, leaving 7 bases between the germline ends. The germline V gene has CDR1 MRHNA and CDR2 SNTAGT. The CDR3 runs 15 residues. In DNA, the CDR3 is TGTGCCAGCAGTGACTCGGCAGGGAGCACAGATACGCAGTATTTT. It is translated as CASSDSAGSTDTQYF.

The chain uses TRBV7-9 and TRBJ1-3; D not resolved. The germline gives CDR1 SEHNR, CDR2 FQNEAQ (reference sequence). CDR3 size: 14 residues. V gave up 5 bases and J gave up 0 bases, with 8 bases separating them. The DNA for the CDR3 is TGTGCCAGCAGCGGCTGGTCCTCTGGAAACACCATATATTTT. Translation: CASSGWSSGNTIYF.

The V and J genes are TRBV27 and TRBJ1-3; D is uncertain. CDR1 is MNHEY, CDR2 SMNVEV, per germline (reference sequence). Trimming stripped 8 bases from V and 0 bases from J, with 14 bases between. The CDR3 has 15 amino acids. CDR3: CASCLTATSGNTIYF. The CDR3, as DNA: TGTGCCAGCTGCCTAACAGCTACCTCTGGAAACACCATATATTTT.

The CDR3 here is CASSLEAGLSYEQYF. CDR3 DNA sequence: TGCGCCAGCAGCTTGGAAGCAGGGCTCTCCTACGAGCAGTACTTC. The chain carries TRBV5-1 and TRBJ2-7; possibly TRBD1 for D (5 bases). Germline lookup yields CDR1 SGHRS and CDR2 YFSETQ. There are 15 residues in the CDR3. V gave up 0 bases and J gave up 0 bases, with 10 bases separating them.

The V and J genes are TRBV29-1 and TRBJ2-7; no firm D call. V shed 4 bases and J shed 3 bases, with 13 bases lying between them. CDR3 size: 13 residues. CDR1 is SQVTM, CDR2 ANQGSEA, per germline. CDR3 region: CSVADSIGYEQYF. The CDR3 nucleotides are TGCAGCGTTGCAGACTCGATCGGCTACGAGCAGTACTTC.

The chain couples TRBV28 to TRBJ2-7; TRBD1 matches at 8 bases. Germline trimming cut 6 bases from V and 3 bases from J; bases unmatched to any gene: 7. The germline CDR1 and CDR2 sequences are MDHEN and SYDVKM. The CDR3 contains 14 residues. In nucleotides, the CDR3 is TGTGCCAGCAGCCTCGGGACAGGTAGCTACGAGCAGTACGTC. Protein: CASSLGTGSYEQYV.

The J gene is TRBJ2-1, the V gene TRBV6-1; D gene unclear. Trimming removed 0 bases from V and 0 bases from J, with 9 bases in between. The CDR3 has 16 amino acids. Germline V lookup: CDR1 MNHNS, CDR2 SASEGT. CDR3 bases: TGTGCCAGCAGTGAAGCGCGAGCAGGCTCCTACAATGAGCAGTTCTTC. Its translation: CASSEARAGSYNEQFF.

V gene TRBV7-2 combines with J gene TRBJ2-7; D possibly corresponds to TRBD2 (5 bases). V gave up 2 bases and J gave up 3 bases, with 8 bases separating them. Germline assignment: CDR1 SGHTA and CDR2 FQGNSA. The CDR3 is made up of 13 amino acids. CDR3 sequence reads: CASSLNGIYEQYV. Here the CDR3 DNA reads TGTGCCAGCAGCTTAAACGGGATCTACGAGCAGTACGTC.

As to this clone: Other nucleotide sequences in the sample specify the same CDR3. V gene TRBV20-1 combines with J gene TRBJ2-5, with no clear D. The CDR3 length is 10 residues. The ends were cut back, 4 bases at V and 2 bases at J, with 2 bases in the middle. CDR1 and CDR2 (germline): DFQATT, SNEGSKA (reference sequence). CDR3 DNA sequence: TGCAGTGCTATACAAGAGACCCAGTACTTC. This encodes CSAIQETQYF.

The chain uses TRBV10-2 and TRBJ2-5; 9 bases align to TRBD2. J gave up 1 base and V 8 bases, and 5 bases lay outside the gene matches. There are 14 residues in the CDR3. Germline V gives CDR1 WSHSY, CDR2 SAAADI. The CDR3 DNA is TGCGCCAGCGGCCAGCGGGGGGCCCAAGAGACCCAGTACTTC. Protein product: CASGQRGAQETQYF.

The chain uses TRBV19 and TRBJ2-4; 9 bases agree with TRBD1. V shed 4 bases, J shed 3 bases, and the junction held 4 bases outside the gene matches. Germline V lookup: CDR1 LNHDA, CDR2 SQIVND (reference sequence). The CDR3 length is 15 residues. The CDR3 bases are TGTGCCAGTAGTAGGACAGGGGAGGGCAAAAACATTCAGTACTTC. Translated: CASSRTGEGKNIQYF.

The V call is TRBV5-1, the J call TRBJ1-2; 7 bases are a match to TRBD1. The CDR3 sequence is 13 residues long. Germline-derived CDR1 and CDR2 are SGHRS and YFSETQ. V shed 4 bases and J 4 bases; nucleotides not matched to a gene: 4. For the CDR3, the DNA is TGCGCCAGCAGCGACAGGGTTTCCTATGGCTACACCTTC. Protein product: CASSDRVSYGYTF.

The chain recombines TRBV6-1 with TRBJ1-1; TRBD1 might be the D (5 bases). The germline V and J ends were trimmed by 7 bases and 1 base, with 10 bases remaining between them. This CDR3 has 13 residues. Germline V gene lookup returns CDR1 MNHNS and CDR2 SASEGT. CDR3 sequence (DNA): TGTGCCAGCACCTGGGGCGGGAACACTGAAGCTTTCTTT. Protein product: CASTWGGNTEAFF.

V usage is TRBV9 and J usage is TRBJ1-5; D may be TRBD1 (6 bases). The CDR3 is made up of 15 amino acids. Germline V lookup: CDR1 SGDLS, CDR2 YYNGEE. Trimming pared 0 bases from V and 4 bases from J, leaving 11 bases between. For the CDR3, the DNA is TGTGCCAGCAGCGTAGGGGTAGGGGGAAATCAGCCCCAGCATTTT. This translates into CASSVGVGGNQPQHF.

This rearrangement joins TRBV5-4 to TRBJ2-1; 14 bases are shared with TRBD2. The V segment lost 1 base and the J segment 8 bases; nucleotides outside the gene matches: 8. Germline CDR1 is SGHNT and CDR2 is YYREEE (reference sequence). CDR3 size: 17 residues. Written as DNA, the CDR3 is TGTGCCAGCAGCTTGTCCGGGACTAGCGGGAGTGTGGATGAGCAGTTCTTC. Amino acid sequence: CASSLSGTSGSVDEQFF.

The chain is built from TRBV19 and TRBJ1-5; TRBD1 might be the D (6 bases). With 6 bases removed from V and 4 bases from J, the gap between germline ends came to 16 bases. The CDR3 is made up of 15 amino acids. Looked up from germline, CDR1 is LNHDA and CDR2 is SQIVND (reference sequence). The CDR3 nucleotides are TGTGCCAGTAGAGTAGACAGGAGAGAAAATCAGCCCCAGCATTTT. Amino acids: CASRVDRRENQPQHF.